A selection of T cell receptor beta chains follows, all from one sample in a study of blood T cell repertoires in COVID-19. The assay was immunoSEQ multiplex PCR, and TCRdb's table has in-frame clones only and misses some. The sample gives about 360,000 clones, more than 70% of which show up once; approximately 1.9% is in the top ten. The specimen sequenced was PBMCs or T cells enriched from blood (not recorded which). These receptors were taken from a man aged 35 to 55 in a cohort exposed to, infected with or recovered from COVID-19 (not recorded which). Each CDR3 is given without its conserved first and last residue. The order of the fields is J gene, V gene, clone size, CDR3 protein. Only part of the rows carry a size: once, few, many, or a class if the clone is expanded.

TRBJ2-3,TRBV5-1,-,ASSFLLAGRTDTQY
TRBJ1-1,TRBV3-1/TRBV3-2,-,ASSQSPSAEAF
TRBJ2-3,TRBV27,-,ASSLFAGGPDTQY
TRBJ1-1,TRBV7-3,-,ASSLTRVPHTEAF
TRBJ2-6,TRBV5-5,-,ASSPTYSSGANVLT
TRBJ2-1,TRBV5-4,-,ASSPDSSGRYNEQF
TRBJ1-5,TRBV7-8,-,ASSPSGVGNQPQH
TRBJ1-2,TRBV28,-,ASSLFLEFWGYT
TRBJ2-7,TRBV25-1,-,ASSLAGRSYEQY
TRBJ2-7,TRBV6-5,-,ASGRGYEQY
TRBJ2-3,TRBV28,-,ASSLSRLADPTDTQY
TRBJ2-2,TRBV5-5,-,ASSHRQPGTSGRAVGELF
TRBJ1-1,TRBV15,-,ATSILGGQTPTEAF
TRBJ2-7,TRBV30,-,AWSVPSGRAIHEQY
TRBJ1-2,TRBV11-2,-,ASSISTVPYGYT
TRBJ1-5,TRBV2,-,ASSDRGYQPQH
TRBJ1-1,TRBV6-5,-,ASRRGWMIEAF
TRBJ2-1,TRBV11-3,-,ASSLGARDSGNEQF
TRBJ2-7,TRBV5-1,-,ASSLPGTGEQY
TRBJ1-2,TRBV18,-,ASSLYRDRGYYGYT
TRBJ2-3,TRBV5-1,-,ASSIYLTSGVGDTQY
TRBJ2-7,TRBV27,-,ASGDRGAYEQY
TRBJ2-7,TRBV7-2,-,ASRPQVGVYEQY
TRBJ1-6,TRBV27,-,ASSLLQGGSPLH
TRBJ1-5,TRBV27,-,ASTTRGGSNQPQH
TRBJ1-5,TRBV19,-,ASDNTDRVNQPQH
TRBJ2-7,TRBV29-1,few,SVVGSGRAYEQY
TRBJ2-2,TRBV5-1,-,ASSEGHVAGELF
TRBJ2-1,TRBV5-1,-,ASKVSLERVGEQF
TRBJ1-6,TRBV10-2,-,ASSDWGQARDPLH
TRBJ2-5,TRBV5-1,-,ASSPEIETQY
TRBJ2-7,TRBV9,few,ASSVEAGQRYEQY
TRBJ2-1,TRBV19,-,ASSIWLAVDNEQF
TRBJ2-7,TRBV7-9,-,ASSRREGKLYEQY
TRBJ1-2,TRBV27,-,ASSYTGTAESYT
TRBJ2-1,TRBV6-5,-,ASSYSSGRGVEQF
TRBJ1-3,TRBV7-2,-,ASSPTFVFSGNTIY
TRBJ1-6,TRBV7-9,-,ASSELGQGYSPLH
TRBJ2-1,TRBV7-2,-,ASSLVAGFRQDEQF
TRBJ1-3,TRBV10-3,-,AISEVQAGNTIY
TRBJ2-1,TRBV19,-,ASSIVSSGNNEQF
TRBJ2-1,TRBV3-1/TRBV3-2,once,ASSQDHTSANEQF
TRBJ2-1,TRBV7-9,-,ASRLDAGVEQF
TRBJ1-5,TRBV18,-,ASSPDTRGGNQPQH
TRBJ2-7,TRBV18,-,ASCAQNSYEQY
TRBJ2-7,TRBV5-1,-,ASSSTGTSSEQY
TRBJ1-2,TRBV6-5,-,ASSYSDWANVGGYT
TRBJ2-2,TRBV12-5,once,ASGQGGNTGELF
TRBJ1-5,TRBV15,-,ATSRTAGRGRHQPQH
TRBJ1-3,TRBV3-1/TRBV3-2,-,ASSQVSSSGNTIY